What follows is one T cell receptor beta chain and its context. Its antigen is unidentified. The data were obtained in a study of beta chain features in type 1 diabetes. Findings and caveats of the study: Sequencing used cDNA, and cells with high TCR expression could therefore be over-represented.

Germline V CDR1 and CDR2: SNHLY, FYNNEI. The CDR3 is 12 residues long. Trimming took 6 bases from V and 3 from J, leaving 6 bases between them. The authors reverse transcribed all of the isolated RNA, so sequencing captured expressed TCRB transcripts. It was found that naive, central memory and regulatory T cell samples averaged approximately 3.6 million reads. Using immunoSEQ multiplex PCR, the repertoire was profiled, and TCRdb retains in-frame clones only, with some absent. There are under 250,000 clones in the sample; 27% occur only once, and roughly 4% lies in the top ten. V usage is TRBV2 and J usage is TRBJ2-1; D is unresolved. This TCR was sampled from a young man in good health. The sequenced sample consisted of central memory CD4+ T cells from blood. CDR3 nucleotides: TGTGCCAGCAGCCAGTACTACAATGAGCAGTTCTTC. Its protein is CASSQYYNEQFF.